Listed below are T cell receptor beta chains from one sample, sequenced in a study of cytomegalovirus exposure and HLA in healthy donors. The table came from immunoSEQ multiplex PCR; TCRdb's copy has only in-frame clones and leaves some out. The table records fewer than 250,000 clones, about 75% of them present only once. Sequences were obtained from PBMCs. The source of these receptors is a male donor in good health and CMV-seronegative. The CDR3 runs from the conserved cysteine through the conserved F or W. D genes are given only for firm matches. Size values are once, few and many counts, or a class for expanded clones, and some rows have none.

TRBJ1-2 | TRBV28 | TRBD1 | NA | TGTGCCAGCAGTGCGGGACAGAACTATGGCTACACCTTC | CASSAGQNYGYTF
TRBJ2-3 | TRBV5-1 | TRBD1 | NA | TGCGCCAGCAGCTCCGCCCCGGGACAGATACGAGGAGATACGCAGTATTTT | CASSSAPGQIRGDTQYF
TRBJ1-5 | TRBV6-5 | NA | NA | TGTGCCAGCAATCTGGGCAGCAATCAGCCCCAGCATTTT | CASNLGSNQPQHF
TRBJ2-6 | TRBV7-6 | TRBD1 | NA | TGTGCCAGCAACCATAGTTACGGCCAGGGGGTCCACTCTGGGGCCAACGTCCTGACTTTC | CASNHSYGQGVHSGANVLTF
TRBJ2-3 | TRBV27 | NA | few | TGTGCCAGCAGCTCCGGGGGGCCAGATACGCAGTATTTT | CASSSGGPDTQYF
TRBJ2-1 | TRBV19 | TRBD2 | NA | TGTGCCAGTAACACCCCCCTAGCGGGAATCAAAAATGAGCAGTTCTTC | CASNTPLAGIKNEQFF
TRBJ2-7 | TRBV27 | NA | NA | TGTGCCAGCAGTTTATCACAGGGATCTTACGAGCAGTACTTC | CASSLSQGSYEQYF
TRBJ1-5 | TRBV28 | NA | NA | TGTGCCAGCAGTTTCGAGGCCTACAGCAATCAGCCCCAGCATTTT | CASSFEAYSNQPQHF
TRBJ2-3 | TRBV6-6 | NA | NA | TGTGCCAGCAGTTATCGTCCGGGTACAGATACGCAGTATTTT | CASSYRPGTDTQYF
TRBJ1-1 | TRBV6-5 | TRBD1 | NA | TGTGCCAGCAGAACAGGGGGCGCGGGCACTGAAGCTTTCTTT | CASRTGGAGTEAFF
TRBJ2-1 | TRBV28 | NA | NA | TGTGCCAGCAGAGTCTCCCGGGTGAGCTCCTACAATGAGCAGTTCTTC | CASRVSRVSSYNEQFF
TRBJ2-7 | TRBV5-1 | TRBD2 | NA | TGCGCCAGCAGCCACGGACTAGCGGGGGACTACGAGCAGTACTTC | CASSHGLAGDYEQYF
TRBJ1-5 | TRBV27 | NA | once | TGTGCCAGCAGTCCCGACAGACCCAATCAGCCCCAGCATTTT | CASSPDRPNQPQHF
TRBJ1-4 | TRBV9 | TRBD1 | once | TGTGCCAGCGCTGTTGGGACAGGTCGGGAAAAACTGTTTTTT | CASAVGTGREKLFF
TRBJ2-7 | TRBV19 | NA | NA | TGTGCCAGTAGTTCACTCTCCTACGAGCAGTACTTC | CASSSLSYEQYF
TRBJ2-3 | TRBV7-9 | NA | NA | TGTGCCAGCAGCGAACAGGTCTCATTGACAGATACGCAGTATTTT | CASSEQVSLTDTQYF
TRBJ2-7 | TRBV5-6 | TRBD1 | few | TGTGCCAGCAGCTTGGCCCCAGGGGGCCCTTCCGAGCAGTACTTC | CASSLAPGGPSEQYF
TRBJ2-7 | TRBV7-2 | NA | NA | TGTGCCAGCAGCATCCACAGGGCCCCCCCAAGAAACGAGCAGTACTTC | CASSIHRAPPRNEQYF
TRBJ1-6 | TRBV27 | NA | NA | TGTGCCAGCACCTCTGGGGGCCGAGGAAGCTCACCCCTCCACTTT | CASTSGGRGSSPLHF
TRBJ1-4 | TRBV6-5 | NA | NA | TGTGCCAGCAGTTCGAACCTGGGGGACTATGAAAAACTGTTTTTT | CASSSNLGDYEKLFF
TRBJ2-2 | TRBV6-6 | NA | few | TGTGCCGGAGGGATGACCGGGGAGCTGTTTTTT | CAGGMTGELFF
TRBJ2-7 | TRBV7-9 | TRBD2 | NA | TGTGCCAGCAGATCGACCGGGACTACCCCGGACGAGCAGTACTTC | CASRSTGTTPDEQYF
TRBJ1-6 | TRBV7-2 | TRBD1 | NA | TGTGCCAGCAGCGAGCCCCACAGGGGGTTTAATTCACCCCTCCACTTT | CASSEPHRGFNSPLHF
TRBJ1-5 | TRBV28 | NA | NA | TGTGCCAGCAGCTATCCAGGGTTGGGACAGCCCCAGCATTTT | CASSYPGLGQPQHF
TRBJ2-5 | TRBV9 | TRBD1 | NA | TGTGCCAGCAGCGTAGACGGACAGGGAGTTGCGGAGACCCAGTACTTC | CASSVDGQGVAETQYF
TRBJ1-2 | TRBV10-3 | TRBD1 | NA | TGTGCCATCAGCTCCCAGGGGGCAAACTATGGCTACACCTTC | CAISSQGANYGYTF
TRBJ1-2 | TRBV28 | TRBD1 | NA | TGTGCCAGCAGGTCGACAGGGCGAGGCTATGGCTACACCTTC | CASRSTGRGYGYTF
TRBJ2-7 | TRBV7-2 | TRBD2 | NA | TGTGCCAGCAGCCCGGGACTAGCGGGAGTAGGAGAGCAGTACTTC | CASSPGLAGVGEQYF
TRBJ2-3 | TRBV5-4 | TRBD1 | NA | TGTGCCAGCAGCTTGGGACAGGGGGCAGATACGCAGTATTTT | CASSLGQGADTQYF
TRBJ2-3 | TRBV6-5 | NA | NA | TGTGCCAGCAGCGGGGACTGGGGCGCAGATACGCAGTATTTT | CASSGDWGADTQYF
TRBJ2-4 | TRBV23-1 | TRBD1 | NA | TGCGCCAGCAGTCACCTAGCAGGACAGGTCGTAGCACCGTCCACCAAAAACATTCAGTACTTC | CASSHLAGQVVAPSTKNIQYF
TRBJ2-5 | TRBV5-4 | TRBD2 | few | TGTGCCAGCAGCTCCTTGGCGGGGGGTTACCAAGAGACCCAGTACTTC | CASSSLAGGYQETQYF
TRBJ2-5 | TRBV2 | TRBD2 | few | TGTGCCAGTCCTCCGGGACTAGCGGGGATTTCCCAAGAGACCCAGTACTTC | CASPPGLAGISQETQYF
TRBJ2-1 | TRBV6-5 | NA | NA | TGTGCCAGCAGAGGTCGGGCCGGGGGTTACAATGAGCAGTTCTTC | CASRGRAGGYNEQFF
TRBJ2-3 | TRBV9 | NA | NA | TGTGCCAGCAGCGCCCGGGTTCCCAGTGGAGATACGCAGTATTTT | CASSARVPSGDTQYF
TRBJ2-7 | TRBV18 | NA | few | TGTGCCAGCTCATCGACAGAGAATGACTACGAGCAGTACTTC | CASSSTENDYEQYF
TRBJ2-2 | TRBV4-3 | TRBD1 | NA | TGCGCCAGCAGCCAGGGGGACAGGGGGTACACCGGGGAGCTGTTTTTT | CASSQGDRGYTGELFF
TRBJ2-3 | TRBV7-2 | NA | NA | TGTGCCAGCACCCCGACTCGTACTCGCACAGATACGCAGTATTTT | CASTPTRTRTDTQYF
TRBJ2-1 | TRBV11-2 | NA | once | TGTGCCAGCAGTTTAAATCCCGGGTTGAGACTCAATGAGCAGTTCTTC | CASSLNPGLRLNEQFF
TRBJ2-3 | TRBV21-1 | NA | once | TGTGCCAGCAGCTCCCCCGGGGCTAGCGGGAGAGTTTCAGATACGCAGTATTTT | CASSSPGASGRVSDTQYF
TRBJ2-5 | TRBV4-2 | NA | NA | TGTGCCAGCAGCCAGGAGTCCCAAGAGACCCAGTACTTC | CASSQESQETQYF
TRBJ1-4 | TRBV6-1 | TRBD1 | NA | TGTGCCAGCAGTCCCAGGGACAGGGTGGATGAAAAACTGTTTTTT | CASSPRDRVDEKLFF
TRBJ2-1 | TRBV7-9 | TRBD1 | NA | TGTGCCAGCATCAATAGGACAGGGGTTAATGAGCAGTTCTTC | CASINRTGVNEQFF
TRBJ2-7 | TRBV13 | NA | NA | TGTGCCAGCAGCTTAGGGGTTGAGGAAGTCCGCTCCTACGAGCAGTACTTC | CASSLGVEEVRSYEQYF
TRBJ2-6 | TRBV7-8 | NA | NA | TGTGCCAGCAGCTTAGCGGGGGGGCCGGGTGGGGCCAACGTCCTGACTTTC | CASSLAGGPGGANVLTF
TRBJ2-5 | TRBV5-1 | NA | NA | TGCGCCAGCAGCCTCGCAGGGGCGGCCCAAGAGACCCAGTACTTC | CASSLAGAAQETQYF
TRBJ2-7 | TRBV5-4 | TRBD1 | NA | TGTGCCAGCAGCCATGGGGACAGGGCATACTACGAGCAGTACTTC | CASSHGDRAYYEQYF
TRBJ2-1 | TRBV9 | NA | NA | TGTGCCAGCAGCAGCCGGGGGGCGCTTCCCAATGAGCAGTTCTTC | CASSSRGALPNEQFF
TRBJ2-1 | TRBV7-9 | NA | once | TGTGCCAGCAGCCCCGTCTACAATGAGCAGTTCTTC | CASSPVYNEQFF
TRBJ2-3 | TRBV7-6 | TRBD1 | few | TGTGCCAGCAGCCCTTGGGTTGACAGGGCAGATACGCAGTATTTT | CASSPWVDRADTQYF
TRBJ2-3 | TRBV4-3 | NA | NA | TGCGCCAGCAGCCAAGAGGTCTCTAGGCCAGATACGCAGTATTTT | CASSQEVSRPDTQYF